This T cell receptor beta chain was profiled in a study of molecular identifiers for immune sequencing clone quantification. Findings and caveats of the study: In naive cells, under 1% of molecules belonged to clones above 20 RNA copies, against over 99% in effector cells.

For this clonotype: Antigen: not known.

Preparation of naive CD8 libraries involved roughly 19,000 to 1,100,000 sorted cells and 10%, 30% or 50% RNA. With listed TCR primers and previously described methods, bulk TCR libraries were prepared. TCRdb recomputed calls from the PCR reads with MiXCR, one row per CDR3 protein. This sample yields 460,000 or so distinct CDR3 sequences, of which over 20% are seen a single time; about 0.84% belongs to the top ten. V shed 5 bases, J shed 6 bases, and the junction held 2 bases outside the gene matches. Looked up from germline, CDR1 is SGHAT and CDR2 is FQNNGV. This CDR3 comprises 13 residues. This sequence joins TRBV11-2 and TRBJ2-5; TRBD1 agrees at 11 bases. Sequencing was done on a sample of naive CD8+ T cells from blood, with Jurkat cell RNA spiked in. Subset of the sample: FACS-sorted CD8+CD4-CCR7+CD45RA+ naive T cells. The receptor comes from a human donor in good health. Some libraries in this study had Jurkat cell RNA spiked in. The CDR3 coding sequence is TGTGCCAGCAGCCGGACAGGGGGCCAGACCCAGTACTTC. The encoded protein is CASSRTGGQTQYF.